This T cell receptor beta chain was identified during a study of cytomegalovirus exposure and HLA in healthy donors. Study results and limitations: Diagnosis of cytomegalovirus status made by the classifier reportedly showed high specificity and sensitivity. Most observed TCR sequences were rare, whereas some public TCRs were detected in many donors.

Points on this clone: Its specificity is not known.

In the PCR, 60 Vbeta and 13 Jbeta primers were used. The repertoire was sequenced with immunoSEQ multiplex PCR; TCRdb's copy has only in-frame clones and lacks some. The table has about 150,000 clones, 80% seen once. Donors were nominally healthy when sampled, though unrecorded immune exposures were likely. Sequencing was done on a sample of PBMCs. The receptor was isolated from a man aged 25-45 years in good health and CMV-seropositive.

Here the CDR3 DNA reads TGCAGCGTCCGGGACATTTTTCCCGAAGCTTTCTTT. It encodes CSVRDIFPEAFF. The chain recombines TRBV29-1 with TRBJ1-1; a weak D match, TRBD1 (6 bases). Germline-derived CDR1 and CDR2 are SQVTM and ANQGSEA. V was shortened by 6 bases and J by 8 bases, with 16 bases between the two germline ends. This CDR3 contains 12 residues.